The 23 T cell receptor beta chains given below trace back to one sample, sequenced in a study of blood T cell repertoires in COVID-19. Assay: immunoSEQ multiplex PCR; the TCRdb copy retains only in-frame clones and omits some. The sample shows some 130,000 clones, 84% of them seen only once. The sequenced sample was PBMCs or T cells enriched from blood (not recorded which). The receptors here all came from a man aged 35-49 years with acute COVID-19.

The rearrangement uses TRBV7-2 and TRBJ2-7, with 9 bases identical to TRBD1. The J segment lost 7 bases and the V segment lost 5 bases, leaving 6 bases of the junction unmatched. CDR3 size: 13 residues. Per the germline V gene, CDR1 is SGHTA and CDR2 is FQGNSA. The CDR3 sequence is CASSRDRAWEQYF. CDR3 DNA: TGTGCCAGCAGCCGGGACAGGGCGTGGGAGCAGTACTTC.

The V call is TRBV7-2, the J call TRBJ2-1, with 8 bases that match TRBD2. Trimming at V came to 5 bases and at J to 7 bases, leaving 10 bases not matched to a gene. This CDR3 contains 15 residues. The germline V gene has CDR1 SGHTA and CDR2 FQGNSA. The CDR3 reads CASSLGVAGMNEQFF. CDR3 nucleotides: TGTGCCAGCAGCCTTGGGGTAGCGGGAATGAATGAGCAGTTCTTC.

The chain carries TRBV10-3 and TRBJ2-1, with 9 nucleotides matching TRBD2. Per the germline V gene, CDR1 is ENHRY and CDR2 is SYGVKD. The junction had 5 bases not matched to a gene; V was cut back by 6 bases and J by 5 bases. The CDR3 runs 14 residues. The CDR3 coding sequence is TGTGCCATCAGGCCTAGCGGGAACAACAATGAGCAGTTCTTC. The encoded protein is CAIRPSGNNNEQFF.

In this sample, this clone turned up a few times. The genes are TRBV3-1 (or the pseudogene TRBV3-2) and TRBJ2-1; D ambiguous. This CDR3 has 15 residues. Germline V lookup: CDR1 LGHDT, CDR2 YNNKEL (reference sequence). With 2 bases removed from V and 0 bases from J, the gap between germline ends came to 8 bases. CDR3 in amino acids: CASSQRIVSYNEQFF. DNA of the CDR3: TGTGCCAGCAGCCAAAGAATAGTCTCCTACAATGAGCAGTTCTTC.

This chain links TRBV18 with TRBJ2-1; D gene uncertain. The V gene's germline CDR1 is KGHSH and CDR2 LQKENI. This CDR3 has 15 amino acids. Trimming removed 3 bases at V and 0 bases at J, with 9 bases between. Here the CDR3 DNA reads TGTGCCAGCTCACCCGAGGCGTTCTCCTACAATGAGCAGTTCTTC. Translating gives CASSPEAFSYNEQFF.

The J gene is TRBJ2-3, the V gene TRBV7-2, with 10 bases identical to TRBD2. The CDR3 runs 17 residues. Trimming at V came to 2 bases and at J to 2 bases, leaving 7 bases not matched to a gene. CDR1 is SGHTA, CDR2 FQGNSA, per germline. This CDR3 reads CASSLQSSGGSTDTQYF. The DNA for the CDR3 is TGTGCCAGCAGCTTACAGAGTAGCGGGGGGTCCACAGATACGCAGTATTTT.

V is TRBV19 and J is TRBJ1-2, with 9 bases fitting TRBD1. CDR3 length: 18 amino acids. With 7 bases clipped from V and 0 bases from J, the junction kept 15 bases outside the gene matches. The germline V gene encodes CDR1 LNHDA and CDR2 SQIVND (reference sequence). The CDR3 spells CASKIGGTGSSSNYGYTF. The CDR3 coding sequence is TGTGCCAGTAAAATAGGAGGGACAGGGTCTTCCTCTAACTATGGCTACACCTTC.

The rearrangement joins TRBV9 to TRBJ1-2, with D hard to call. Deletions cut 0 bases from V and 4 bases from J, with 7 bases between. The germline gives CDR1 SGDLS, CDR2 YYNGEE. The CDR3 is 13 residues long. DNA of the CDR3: TGTGCCAGCAGCGTAGCTCCGGGCTATGGCTACACCTTC. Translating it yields CASSVAPGYGYTF.

CDR3 protein: CASSSVRNEKLFF. CDR3 nucleotide sequence: TGTGCCAGCAGTTCAGTCAGGAATGAAAAACTGTTTTTT. The rearrangement joins TRBV27 to TRBJ1-4; D is unresolved. V gave up 4 bases and J gave up 5 bases, with 8 bases separating them. Per germline, CDR1 MNHEY and CDR2 SMNVEV (reference sequence). The CDR3 loop spans 13 amino acids.

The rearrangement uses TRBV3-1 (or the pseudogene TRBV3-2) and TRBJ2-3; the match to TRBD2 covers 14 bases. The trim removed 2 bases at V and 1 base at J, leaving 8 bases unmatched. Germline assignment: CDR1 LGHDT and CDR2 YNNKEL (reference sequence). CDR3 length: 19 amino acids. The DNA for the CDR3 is TGTGCCAGCAGCCAACTAGGGACTAGCGGGGGTTACGGCACAGATACGCAGTATTTT. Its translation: CASSQLGTSGGYGTDTQYF.

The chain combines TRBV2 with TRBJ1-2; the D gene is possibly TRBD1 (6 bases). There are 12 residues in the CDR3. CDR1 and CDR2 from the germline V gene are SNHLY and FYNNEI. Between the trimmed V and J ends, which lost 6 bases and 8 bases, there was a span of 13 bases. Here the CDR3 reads CASRAQGSGYTF. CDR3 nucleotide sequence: TGTGCCAGCAGAGCACAGGGATCGGGCTACACCTTC.

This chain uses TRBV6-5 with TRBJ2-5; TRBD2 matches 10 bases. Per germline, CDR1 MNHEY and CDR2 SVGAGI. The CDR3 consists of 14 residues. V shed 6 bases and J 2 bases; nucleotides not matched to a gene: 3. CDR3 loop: CASSGLAEQETQYF. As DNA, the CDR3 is TGTGCCAGCAGCGGACTAGCGGAGCAAGAGACCCAGTACTTC.

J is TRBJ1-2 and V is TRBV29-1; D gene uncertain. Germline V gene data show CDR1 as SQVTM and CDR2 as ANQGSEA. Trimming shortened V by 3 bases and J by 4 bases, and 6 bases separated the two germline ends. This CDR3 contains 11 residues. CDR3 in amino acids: CSVDPSYGYTF. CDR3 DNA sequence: TGCAGCGTTGATCCCAGCTATGGCTACACCTTC.

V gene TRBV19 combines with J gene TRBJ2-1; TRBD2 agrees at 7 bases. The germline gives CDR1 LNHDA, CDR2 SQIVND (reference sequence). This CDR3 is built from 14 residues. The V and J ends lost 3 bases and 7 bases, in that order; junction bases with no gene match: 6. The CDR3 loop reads CASSIPTAGNEQFF. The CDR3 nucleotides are TGTGCCAGTAGTATCCCGACAGCGGGGAATGAGCAGTTCTTC.

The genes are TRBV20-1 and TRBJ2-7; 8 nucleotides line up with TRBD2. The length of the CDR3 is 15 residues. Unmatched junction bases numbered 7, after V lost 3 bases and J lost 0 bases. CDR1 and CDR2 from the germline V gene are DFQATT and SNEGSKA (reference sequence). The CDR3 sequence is CSASFSGTFSYEQYF. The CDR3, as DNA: TGCAGTGCTAGTTTTAGCGGGACATTCTCCTACGAGCAGTACTTC.

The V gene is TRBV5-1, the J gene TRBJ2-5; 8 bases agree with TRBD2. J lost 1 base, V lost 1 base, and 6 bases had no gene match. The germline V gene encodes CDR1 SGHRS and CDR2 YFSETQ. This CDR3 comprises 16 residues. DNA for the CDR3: TGCGCCAGCAGCTTGTCCGGGACTAGTAGCCAAGAGACCCAGTACTTC. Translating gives CASSLSGTSSQETQYF. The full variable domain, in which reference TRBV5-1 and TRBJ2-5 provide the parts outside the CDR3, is KAGVTQTPRYLIKTRGQQVTLSCSPISGHRSVSWYQQTPGQGLQFLFEYFSETQRNKGNFPGRFSGRQFSNSRSEMNVSTLELGDSALYLCASSLSGTSSQETQYFGPGTRLLVL.

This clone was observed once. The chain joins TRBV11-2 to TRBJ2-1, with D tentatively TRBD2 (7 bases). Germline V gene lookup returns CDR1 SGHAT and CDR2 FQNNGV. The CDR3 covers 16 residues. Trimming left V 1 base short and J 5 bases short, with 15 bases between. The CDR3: CASSLVRGAKNNEQFF. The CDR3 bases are TGTGCCAGCAGCTTAGTCCGGGGGGCAAAGAACAATGAGCAGTTCTTC.

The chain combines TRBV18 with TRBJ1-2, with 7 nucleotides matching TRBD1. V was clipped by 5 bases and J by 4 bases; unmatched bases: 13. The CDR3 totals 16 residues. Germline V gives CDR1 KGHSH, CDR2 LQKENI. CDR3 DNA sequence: TGTGCCAGCTCAATAGGTGGGACAGCCCCTTCCTATGGCTACACCTTC. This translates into CASSIGGTAPSYGYTF.

As DNA, the CDR3 is TGTGCCAGCAGCCAAGATTCAGCAACTAATGAAAAACTGTTTTTT. Residues: CASSQDSATNEKLFF. This rearrangement joins TRBV3-1 (or the pseudogene TRBV3-2) to TRBJ1-4; D gene unclear. The CDR3 totals 15 residues. Germline assignment: CDR1 LGHDT and CDR2 YNNKEL (reference sequence). The V end lost 0 bases, the J end lost 0 bases, and 5 bases lay between the germline ends.

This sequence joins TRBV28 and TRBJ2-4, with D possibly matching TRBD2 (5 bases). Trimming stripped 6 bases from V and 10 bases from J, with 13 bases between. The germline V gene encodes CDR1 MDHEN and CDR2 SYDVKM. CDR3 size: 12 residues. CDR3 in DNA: TGTGCCAGCAGAAGAGCCGGGATGATTCAGTACTTC. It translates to CASRRAGMIQYF.

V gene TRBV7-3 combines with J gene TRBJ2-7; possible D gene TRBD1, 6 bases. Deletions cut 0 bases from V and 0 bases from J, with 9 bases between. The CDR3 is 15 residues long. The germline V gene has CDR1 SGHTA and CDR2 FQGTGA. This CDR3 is CASSLTGQSSYEQYF. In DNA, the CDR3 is TGTGCCAGCAGCTTAACGGGACAAAGCTCCTACGAGCAGTACTTC. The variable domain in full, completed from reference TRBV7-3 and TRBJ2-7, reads GAGVSQTPSNKVTEKGKYVELRCDPISGHTALYWYRQSLGQGPEFLIYFQGTGAADDSGLPNDRFFAVRPEGSVSTLKIQRTERGDSAVYLCASSLTGQSSYEQYFGPGTRLTVT.

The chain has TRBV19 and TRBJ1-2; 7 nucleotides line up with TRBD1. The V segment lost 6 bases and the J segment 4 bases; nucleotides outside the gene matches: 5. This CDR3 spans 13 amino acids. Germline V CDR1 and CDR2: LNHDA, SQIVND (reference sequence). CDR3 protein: CASRPRDSYGYTF. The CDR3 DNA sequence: TGTGCCAGTAGGCCCCGGGACAGCTATGGCTACACCTTC.

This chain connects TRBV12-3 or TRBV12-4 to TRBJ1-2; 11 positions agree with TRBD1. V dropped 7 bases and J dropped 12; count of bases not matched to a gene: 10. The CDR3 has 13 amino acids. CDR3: CASTWTGGASHTF. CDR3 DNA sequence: TGTGCCAGCACCTGGACAGGGGGCGCTTCCCACACCTTC.